Presented here are 21 T cell receptor beta chains from one specimen sequenced in a study of T cells in localized non-small cell lung cancer. Sequencing used immunoSEQ multiplex PCR; TCRdb keeps in-frame clones, though not all of them. The profile shows 45,000 or so clones, roughly 86% of them singletons. The sequencing here drew on PBMCs, taken before any cancer treatment. The source is a man aged 40-75 years with stage II lung adenocarcinoma.

The genes are TRBV7-9 and TRBJ1-1; no firm D call. Germline CDR1 reads SEHNR; CDR2 reads FQNEAQ (reference sequence). This CDR3 comprises 14 residues. Trimming stripped 4 bases from V and 1 base from J, with 10 bases between. This chain's CDR3 is CASSSGHRNTEAFF. CDR3 bases: TGTGCCAGCAGCTCTGGTCATAGGAACACTGAAGCTTTCTTT.

This clone appeared a single time. The V gene is TRBV4-2, the J gene TRBJ1-5; D ambiguous. The V and J ends lost 0 bases and 3 bases respectively, with 12 bases between them. In germline, CDR1 is LGHNA, CDR2 YNFKEQ. The CDR3 has 16 amino acids. The CDR3 reads CASSQDTGRNNQPQHF. CDR3 sequence (DNA): TGTGCCAGCAGCCAAGATACCGGGCGGAACAATCAGCCCCAGCATTTT.

This chain links TRBV2 with TRBJ1-5; weak D call: TRBD1 (6 bases). CDR3 length: 14 residues. The germline CDR1 and CDR2 sequences are SNHLY and FYNNEI. V lost 5 bases, J lost 3 bases, and 11 bases lay in between. The CDR3 region has the DNA TGTGCCAGCAGTCATAGGGGGGACAATCAGCCCCAGCATTTT. Translated, it gives CASSHRGDNQPQHF. Together with reference TRBV2 and TRBJ1-5, the CDR3 gives the full variable domain: EPEVTQTPSHQVTQMGQEVILRCVPISNHLYFYWYRQILGQKVEFLVSFYNNEISEKSEIFDDQFSVERPDGSNFTLKIRSTKLEDSAMYFCASSHRGDNQPQHFGDGTRLSIL.

CDR3 sequence: CASSMMTGGLREQFF. In DNA, the CDR3 is TGTGCCAGTAGTATGATGACAGGGGGCCTTCGTGAGCAGTTCTTC. The chain uses TRBV19 and TRBJ2-1; 10 nucleotides line up with TRBD1. The CDR3 has 15 residues. Per the germline V gene, CDR1 is LNHDA and CDR2 is SQIVND (reference sequence). Trimming removed 3 bases from V and 9 bases from J; junction bases left unmatched: 8.

V usage is TRBV19 and J usage is TRBJ2-5, with 11 nucleotides matching TRBD2. The CDR3 length is 14 residues. V shed 10 bases and J 4 bases; nucleotides not matched to a gene: 8. The germline gives CDR1 LNHDA, CDR2 SQIVND (reference sequence). CDR3 in DNA: TGTGCCACCTCCGGGACTAGCGGCGGAGAGACCCAGTACTTC. Protein: CATSGTSGGETQYF.

V gene TRBV19 combines with J gene TRBJ2-1; TRBD1 is a possible D gene (6 bases). CDR3 length: 13 amino acids. V lost 5 bases, J lost 12 bases, and 17 bases lay in between. Germline CDR1 reads LNHDA; CDR2 reads SQIVND (reference sequence). Here the CDR3 reads CASSPPGHPGQFF. CDR3 in DNA: TGTGCCAGTAGTCCCCCGGGACACCCGGGGCAGTTCTTC.

This clone was observed a handful of times. CDR3 nucleotide sequence: TGTGCCAGTAGTAGGGGGGTCCAAGGGGCGAAAACCCACTTCTATGGCTACACCTTC. Residues: CASSRGVQGAKTHFYGYTF. This sequence joins TRBV19 and TRBJ1-2, with D perhaps TRBD1 (5 bases). CDR1 and CDR2 (germline): LNHDA, SQIVND (reference sequence). V lost 4 bases to trimming and J lost 4 bases, with 28 bases between them. The CDR3 length is 19 residues.

The chain has TRBV7-9 and TRBJ1-1; D is undetermined. The V end was cut by 3 bases, the J end by 0 bases, with 8 bases between. CDR3 length equals 14 residues. Germline values: CDR1 SEHNR, CDR2 FQNEAQ (reference sequence). The DNA of the CDR3 is TGTGCCAGCAGCTTTTTCCAATTGAACACTGAAGCTTTCTTT. The encoded protein is CASSFFQLNTEAFF.

V and J are TRBV11-2 and TRBJ2-1, with no clear D. In germline, CDR1 is SGHAT, CDR2 FQNNGV. The CDR3 is made up of 15 amino acids. V was cut by 0 bases and J by 6 bases, with 12 bases left in between. The CDR3 is CASSLDGYPSNEQFF. The CDR3 coding sequence is TGTGCCAGCAGCTTAGACGGGTATCCCTCCAATGAGCAGTTCTTC.

The rearrangement uses TRBV9 and TRBJ1-2; no reliable D call. The germline V gene has CDR1 SGDLS and CDR2 YYNGEE. This CDR3 is built from 14 residues. Trimming pared 0 bases from V and 4 bases from J, leaving 10 bases between. DNA for the CDR3: TGTGCCAGCAGCGTAGCTTTGATCGGCTATGGCTACACCTTC. As protein: CASSVALIGYGYTF. Together with reference TRBV9 and TRBJ1-2, the CDR3 gives the full variable domain: DSGVTQTPKHLITATGQRVTLRCSPRSGDLSVYWYQQSLDQGLQFLIQYYNGEERAKGNILERFSAQQFPDLHSELNLSSLELGDSALYFCASSVALIGYGYTFGSGTRLTVV.

Here the CDR3 reads CASSLGPGPGNTIYF. The DNA of the CDR3 is TGTGCCAGCAGTTTGGGGCCAGGTCCTGGAAACACCATATATTTT. The chain has TRBV27 and TRBJ1-3; maybe TRBD1 (5 bases). This CDR3 has 15 residues. V lost 3 bases and J 2 bases, leaving 11 bases between the germline ends. In germline, CDR1 is MNHEY, CDR2 SMNVEV (reference sequence).

This clone is medium-sized (0.01 to 0.1%) by share. The chain carries TRBV28 and TRBJ1-6, with no clear D. V shed 5 bases and J shed 9 bases, with 11 bases lying between them. This CDR3 contains 13 residues. Per the germline V gene, CDR1 is MDHEN and CDR2 is SYDVKM. The chain's CDR3 is CASSRPEGSPLHF. CDR3 in DNA: TGTGCCAGCAGTAGACCCGAGGGTTCACCCCTCCACTTT.

To note about this clone: Other DNA sequences in this sample translate to the same CDR3. V and J are TRBV7-9 and TRBJ2-1, with D perhaps matching TRBD1 or TRBD2 (6 bases each). CDR1 is SEHNR and CDR2 is FQNEAQ in the germline V gene (reference sequence). V lost 0 bases to trimming and J lost 1 base, with 10 bases between them. CDR3 size: 16 residues. CDR3 DNA: TGTGCCAGCAGCTTAGCGGGGGGCCTATCCTACAATGAGCAGTTCTTC. Encoded protein: CASSLAGGLSYNEQFF.

This chain links TRBV6-5 with TRBJ1-1; tentative D call: TRBD1 (6 bases). Per germline, CDR1 MNHEY and CDR2 SVGAGI. The CDR3 extends over 13 amino acids. Trimming took off 4 bases at V and 1 base at J, with 7 bases between the two ends. CDR3 loop: CASSLTGNTEAFF. CDR3 sequence (DNA): TGTGCCAGCAGTTTGACAGGGAACACTGAAGCTTTCTTT.

The gene calls are TRBV30 and TRBJ1-2; D remains ambiguous. This CDR3 contains 14 residues. Trimming removed 0 bases at V and 2 bases at J, with 10 bases between. CDR1 and CDR2 from the germline V gene are GTSNPN and SVGIG (reference sequence). The CDR3 spells CAWSVLGRNYGYTF. Written as DNA, the CDR3 is TGTGCCTGGAGTGTACTGGGCAGAAACTATGGCTACACCTTC.

This clone was seen a single time. The chain has TRBV14 and TRBJ1-1, with D perhaps matching TRBD1 (5 bases). The V gene lost 0 bases and the J gene lost 3 bases, with 17 bases spanning the gap. CDR3 length: 17 amino acids. Germline-derived CDR1 and CDR2 are SGHDN and FVKESK. The CDR3 DNA reads as TGTGCCAGCAGCCAAGATATAGGGCCTGGACATGACACTGAAGCTTTCTTT. Translation: CASSQDIGPGHDTEAFF.

CDR3 amino acids: CASSGEEQEGNTIYF. CDR3 sequence (DNA): TGTGCCAGCAGTGGCGAGGAACAGGAGGGAAACACCATATATTTT. The J gene is TRBJ1-3, the V gene TRBV28, with D perhaps matching TRBD1 (5 bases). The CDR3 length is 15 residues. The germline V and J ends were trimmed by 5 bases and 4 bases, with 15 bases remaining between them. Looked up from germline, CDR1 is MDHEN and CDR2 is SYDVKM.

By sample fraction, this clone is medium-sized. V gene TRBV29-1 combines with J gene TRBJ1-2; D not resolved. The length of the CDR3 is 13 residues. Per the germline V gene, CDR1 is SQVTM and CDR2 is ANQGSEA. Between the trimmed V and J ends, which lost 5 bases and 4 bases, there was a span of 14 bases. The CDR3 is CSVTATPFYGYTF. CDR3 in DNA: TGCAGCGTTACGGCCACGCCATTCTATGGCTACACCTTC.

The sample holds a few counts of this clone. The chain combines TRBV5-5 with TRBJ1-4; unclear D gene. V lost 1 base and J lost 7, with 14 bases in between. The CDR3 consists of 15 residues. The germline gives CDR1 SGHKS, CDR2 YYEKEE (reference sequence). The CDR3 spells CASSLLGGEAEKLFF. The CDR3 DNA is TGTGCCAGCAGCTTGTTGGGAGGAGAGGCTGAAAAACTGTTTTTT.

The V and J genes are TRBV6-5 and TRBJ1-2, with unresolved D. Germline lookup yields CDR1 MNHEY and CDR2 SVGAGI. CDR3 size: 15 residues. Deletions cut 6 bases from V and 2 bases from J, with 16 bases between. DNA of the CDR3: TGTGCCAGCAGCCCGATAGGGAGGACCAACTATGGCTACACCTTC. Protein product: CASSPIGRTNYGYTF.

V and J are TRBV19 and TRBJ1-6; TRBD1 is a possible D gene (6 bases). CDR3 length: 15 amino acids. CDR1 is LNHDA and CDR2 is SQIVND in the germline V gene (reference sequence). V was pared by 4 bases and J by 3 bases, with 10 bases between. The CDR3 spells CASSKPTGYNSPLHF. The DNA for the CDR3 is TGTGCCAGTAGTAAGCCGACAGGCTATAATTCACCCCTCCACTTT.